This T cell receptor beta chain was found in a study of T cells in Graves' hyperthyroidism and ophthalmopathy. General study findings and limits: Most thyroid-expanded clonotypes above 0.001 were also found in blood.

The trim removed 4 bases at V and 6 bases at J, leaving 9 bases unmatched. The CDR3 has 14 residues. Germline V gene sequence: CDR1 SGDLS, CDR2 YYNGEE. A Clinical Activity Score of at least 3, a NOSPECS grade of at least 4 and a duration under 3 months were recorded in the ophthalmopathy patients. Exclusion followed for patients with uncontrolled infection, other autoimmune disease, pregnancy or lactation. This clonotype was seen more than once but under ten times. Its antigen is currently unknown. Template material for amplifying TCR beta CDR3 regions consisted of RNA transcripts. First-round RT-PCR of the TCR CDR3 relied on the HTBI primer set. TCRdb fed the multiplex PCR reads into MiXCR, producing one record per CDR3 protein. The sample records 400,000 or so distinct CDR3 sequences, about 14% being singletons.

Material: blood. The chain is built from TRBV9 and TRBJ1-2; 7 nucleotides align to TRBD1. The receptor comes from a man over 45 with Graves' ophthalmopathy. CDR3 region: CASSRQGPSDGYTF. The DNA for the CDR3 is TGTGCCAGCAGCCGACAGGGCCCCTCGGATGGCTACACCTTC.